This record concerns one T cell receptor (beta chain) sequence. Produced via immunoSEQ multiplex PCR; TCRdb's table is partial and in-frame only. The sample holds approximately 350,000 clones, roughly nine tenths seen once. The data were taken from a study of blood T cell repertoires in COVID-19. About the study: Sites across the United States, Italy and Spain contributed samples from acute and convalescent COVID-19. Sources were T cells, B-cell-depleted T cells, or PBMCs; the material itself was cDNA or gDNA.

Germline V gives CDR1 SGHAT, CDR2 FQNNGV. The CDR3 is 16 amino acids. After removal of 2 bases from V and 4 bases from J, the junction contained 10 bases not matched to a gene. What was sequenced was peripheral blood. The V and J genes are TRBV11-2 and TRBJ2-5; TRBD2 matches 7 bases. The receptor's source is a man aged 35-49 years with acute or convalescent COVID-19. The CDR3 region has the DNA TGTGCCAGCAGCTTAAGCAAAGGGAGGGGTAGAGAGACCCAGTACTTC. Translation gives CASSLSKGRGRETQYF.